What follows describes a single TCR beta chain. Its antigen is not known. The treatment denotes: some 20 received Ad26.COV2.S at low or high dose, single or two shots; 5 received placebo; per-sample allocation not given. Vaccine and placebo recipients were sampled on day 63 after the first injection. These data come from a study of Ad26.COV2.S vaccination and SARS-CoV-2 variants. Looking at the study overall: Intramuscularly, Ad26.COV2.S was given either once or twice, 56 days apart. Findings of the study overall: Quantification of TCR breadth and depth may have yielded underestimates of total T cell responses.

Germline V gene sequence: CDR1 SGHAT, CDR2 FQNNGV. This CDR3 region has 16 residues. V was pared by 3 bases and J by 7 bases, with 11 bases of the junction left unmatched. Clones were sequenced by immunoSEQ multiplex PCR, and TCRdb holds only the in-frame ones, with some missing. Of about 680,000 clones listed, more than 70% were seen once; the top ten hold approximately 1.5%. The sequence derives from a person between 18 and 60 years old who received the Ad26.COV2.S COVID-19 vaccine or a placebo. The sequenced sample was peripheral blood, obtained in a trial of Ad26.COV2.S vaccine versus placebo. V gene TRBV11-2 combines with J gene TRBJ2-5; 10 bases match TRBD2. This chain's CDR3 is CASSFLAGAGGGTQYF. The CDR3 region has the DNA TGTGCCAGCAGCTTTCTAGCGGGAGCGGGGGGCGGGACCCAGTACTTC.